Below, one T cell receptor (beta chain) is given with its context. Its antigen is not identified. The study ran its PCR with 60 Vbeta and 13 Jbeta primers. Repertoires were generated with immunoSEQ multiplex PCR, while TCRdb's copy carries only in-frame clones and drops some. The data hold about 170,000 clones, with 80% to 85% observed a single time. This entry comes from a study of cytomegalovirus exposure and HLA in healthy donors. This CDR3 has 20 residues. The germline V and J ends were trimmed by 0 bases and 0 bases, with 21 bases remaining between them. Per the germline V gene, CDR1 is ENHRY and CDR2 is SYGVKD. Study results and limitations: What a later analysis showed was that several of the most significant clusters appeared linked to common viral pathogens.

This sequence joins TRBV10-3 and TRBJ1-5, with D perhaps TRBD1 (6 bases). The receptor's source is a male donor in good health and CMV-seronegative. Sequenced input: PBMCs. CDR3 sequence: CAISESGNRGQHNSNQPQHF. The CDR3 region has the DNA TGTGCCATCAGTGAGTCGGGGAATCGAGGACAGCACAATAGCAATCAGCCCCAGCATTTT.